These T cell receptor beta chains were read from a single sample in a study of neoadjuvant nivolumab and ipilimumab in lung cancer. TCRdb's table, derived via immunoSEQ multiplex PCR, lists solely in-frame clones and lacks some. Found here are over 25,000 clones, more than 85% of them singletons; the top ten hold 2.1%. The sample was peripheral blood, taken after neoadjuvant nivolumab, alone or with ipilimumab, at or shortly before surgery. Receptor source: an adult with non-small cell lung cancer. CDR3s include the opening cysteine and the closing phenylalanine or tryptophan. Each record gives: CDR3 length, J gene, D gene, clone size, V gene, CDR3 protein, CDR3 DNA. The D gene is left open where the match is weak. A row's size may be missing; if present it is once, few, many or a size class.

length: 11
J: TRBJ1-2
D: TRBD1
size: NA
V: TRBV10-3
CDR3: CAISEGTGCAF
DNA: TGTGCCATCAGTGAGGGGACAGGGTGTGCCTTC

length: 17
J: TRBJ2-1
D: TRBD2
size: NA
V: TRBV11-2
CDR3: CASSPLRLAGFGNEQFF
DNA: TGTGCCAGCAGCCCACTTCGACTAGCGGGATTCGGTAATGAGCAGTTCTTC

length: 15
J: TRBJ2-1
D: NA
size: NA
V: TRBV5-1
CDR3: CASSLARLGDNEQFF
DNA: TGCGCCAGCAGCTTGGCTAGGTTAGGAGACAATGAGCAGTTCTTC

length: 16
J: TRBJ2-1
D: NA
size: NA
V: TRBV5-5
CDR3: CASSLDGSSSYNEQFF
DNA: TGTGCCAGCAGCTTGGACGGGAGTAGCTCCTACAATGAGCAGTTCTTC

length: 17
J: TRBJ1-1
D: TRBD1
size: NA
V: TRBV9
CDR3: CASSVGAGQGFNTEAFF
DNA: TGTGCCAGCAGCGTAGGCGCGGGACAGGGTTTTAACACTGAAGCTTTCTTT

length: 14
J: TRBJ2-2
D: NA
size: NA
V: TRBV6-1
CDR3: CASSASTNTGELFF
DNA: TGTGCCAGCAGTGCCTCTACGAACACCGGGGAGCTGTTTTTT

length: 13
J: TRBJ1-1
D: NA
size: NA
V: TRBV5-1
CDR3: CASSLADNTEAFF
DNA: TGCGCCAGCAGCTTGGCAGATAACACTGAAGCTTTCTTT

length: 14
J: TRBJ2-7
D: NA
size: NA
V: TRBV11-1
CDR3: CASSRSDTSYEQYF
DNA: TGTGCCAGCAGCCGATCGGACACTTCCTACGAGCAGTACTTC

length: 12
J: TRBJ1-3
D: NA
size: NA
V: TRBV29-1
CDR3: CSVVPALNTIYF
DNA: TGCAGCGTTGTCCCCGCGTTAAACACCATATATTTT

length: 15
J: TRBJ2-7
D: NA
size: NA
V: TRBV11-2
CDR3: CASSLDRVSSYEQYF
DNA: TGTGCCAGCAGCTTAGATCGGGTCAGTTCCTACGAGCAGTACTTC

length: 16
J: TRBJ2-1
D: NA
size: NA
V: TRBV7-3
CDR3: CASSQMSGPPGNEQFF
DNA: TGTGCCAGCAGCCAGATGTCGGGCCCCCCGGGGAATGAGCAGTTCTTC

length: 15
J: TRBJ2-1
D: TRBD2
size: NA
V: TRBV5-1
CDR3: CASNIAGGLYNEQFF
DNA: TGCGCCAGCAACATAGCGGGAGGCCTATACAATGAGCAGTTCTTC

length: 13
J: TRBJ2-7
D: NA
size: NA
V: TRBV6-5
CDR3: CASRRDRGYEQYF
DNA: TGTGCCAGCCGCCGGGACCGAGGCTACGAGCAGTACTTC

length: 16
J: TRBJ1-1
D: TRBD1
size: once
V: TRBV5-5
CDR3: CASSSRTGTANTEAFF
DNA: TGTGCCAGCAGCAGTCGTACCGGGACAGCGAACACTGAAGCTTTCTTT

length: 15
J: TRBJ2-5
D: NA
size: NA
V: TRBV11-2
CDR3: CASSLGTLGEETQYF
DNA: TGTGCCAGCAGCTTGGGGACTCTCGGGGAAGAGACCCAGTACTTC

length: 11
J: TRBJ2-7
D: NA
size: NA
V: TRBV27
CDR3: CASSAGYEQYF
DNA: TGTGCCAGCAGCGCAGGCTACGAGCAGTACTTC

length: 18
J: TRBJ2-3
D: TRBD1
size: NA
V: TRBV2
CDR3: CASSGGQGPSISTDTQYF
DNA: TGTGCCAGCAGTGGGGGACAGGGGCCGAGCATTAGCACAGATACGCAGTATTTT

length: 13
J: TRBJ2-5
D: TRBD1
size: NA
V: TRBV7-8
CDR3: CASSSGQPKTQYF
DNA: TGTGCCAGCAGCTCGGGACAGCCCAAGACCCAGTACTTC

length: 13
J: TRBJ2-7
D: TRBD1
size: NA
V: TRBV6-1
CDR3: CASSDTGVHEQYF
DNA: TGTGCCAGCAGTGACACAGGGGTACACGAGCAGTACTTC

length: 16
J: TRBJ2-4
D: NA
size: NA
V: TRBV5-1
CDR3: CASSLAEGLAKNIQYF
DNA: TGCGCCAGCAGCTTGGCCGAGGGTCTAGCCAAAAACATTCAGTACTTC